A selection of T cell receptor beta chains follows, all from one sample in a study of CD4 T cells in relation to SARS-CoV-2 and coronaviruses. No antigen has been assigned to these receptors. The protocol was immunoSEQ multiplex PCR, while the TCRdb copy is restricted to in-frame clones and leaves out a portion. The repertoire holds around 24,000 clones, around 76% seen once, with around 9.3% in the top ten. The sample was CD4+ T cells from PBMCs, cultured in vitro. These receptors were collected from a human donor in good health. Both conserved end residues are part of each CDR3. The order of the fields is clone size, J gene, D gene, V gene, CDR3 protein, CDR3 DNA. D genes are given only for firm matches. Clone size is shown for a subset of rows, as once, few, many or a class of expanded clone.

clone size: NA; J gene: TRBJ2-3; D gene: NA; V gene: TRBV28; CDR3 protein: CAIIAGWWGTDTQYF; CDR3 DNA: TGTGCCATCATCGCCGGGTGGTGGGGAACAGATACGCAGTATTTT
clone size: NA; J gene: TRBJ2-3; D gene: TRBD1; V gene: TRBV7-9; CDR3 protein: CASSPYGTGGTDTQYF; CDR3 DNA: TGTGCCAGCAGCCCTTACGGGACAGGGGGAACAGATACGCAGTATTTT
clone size: NA; J gene: TRBJ1-1; D gene: TRBD1; V gene: TRBV7-2; CDR3 protein: CASSNQGGTEAFF; CDR3 DNA: TGTGCCAGCAGCAACCAGGGGGGCACTGAAGCTTTCTTT
clone size: few; J gene: TRBJ1-1; D gene: NA; V gene: TRBV7-2; CDR3 protein: CASSLASRQEAFF; CDR3 DNA: TGTGCCAGCAGCTTAGCGAGTCGGCAGGAAGCTTTCTTT
clone size: NA; J gene: TRBJ2-1; D gene: NA; V gene: TRBV5-1; CDR3 protein: CASSLAGSSSYNEQFF; CDR3 DNA: TGCGCCAGCAGCTTGGCCGGCAGTAGCTCCTACAATGAGCAGTTCTTC
clone size: NA; J gene: TRBJ2-3; D gene: NA; V gene: TRBV5-5; CDR3 protein: CASSAGFMGRGTDTQYF; CDR3 DNA: TGTGCCAGCAGCGCCGGGTTCATGGGCCGGGGCACAGATACGCAGTATTTT
clone size: NA; J gene: TRBJ1-6; D gene: NA; V gene: TRBV6-2/TRBV6-3; CDR3 protein: CASSTRPRFYHSPLHF; CDR3 DNA: TGTGCCAGCAGTACCCGGCCCCGATTTTATCATTCACCCCTCCACTTT
clone size: NA; J gene: TRBJ2-7; D gene: TRBD1; V gene: TRBV7-2; CDR3 protein: CASSLQAGTGGNEQYF; CDR3 DNA: TGTGCCAGCAGCCTCCAGGCGGGGACAGGGGGCAACGAGCAGTACTTC
clone size: NA; J gene: TRBJ2-1; D gene: NA; V gene: TRBV21-1; CDR3 protein: CASSKVKRSSYNEQFF; CDR3 DNA: TGTGCCAGCAGCAAAGTCAAGCGGAGCTCCTACAATGAGCAGTTCTTC
clone size: NA; J gene: TRBJ2-3; D gene: NA; V gene: TRBV6-2/TRBV6-3; CDR3 protein: CASSPWSTDTQYF; CDR3 DNA: TGTGCCAGCAGCCCCTGGTCTACAGATACGCAGTATTTT
clone size: NA; J gene: TRBJ2-3; D gene: TRBD2; V gene: TRBV6-6; CDR3 protein: CASSYSGRAWNTQYF; CDR3 DNA: TGTGCCAGCAGCTACAGCGGGAGGGCCTGGAATACGCAGTATTTT
clone size: NA; J gene: TRBJ1-2; D gene: NA; V gene: TRBV30; CDR3 protein: CAWSGGSYGYTF; CDR3 DNA: TGTGCCTGGAGCGGGGGCTCTTATGGCTACACCTTC